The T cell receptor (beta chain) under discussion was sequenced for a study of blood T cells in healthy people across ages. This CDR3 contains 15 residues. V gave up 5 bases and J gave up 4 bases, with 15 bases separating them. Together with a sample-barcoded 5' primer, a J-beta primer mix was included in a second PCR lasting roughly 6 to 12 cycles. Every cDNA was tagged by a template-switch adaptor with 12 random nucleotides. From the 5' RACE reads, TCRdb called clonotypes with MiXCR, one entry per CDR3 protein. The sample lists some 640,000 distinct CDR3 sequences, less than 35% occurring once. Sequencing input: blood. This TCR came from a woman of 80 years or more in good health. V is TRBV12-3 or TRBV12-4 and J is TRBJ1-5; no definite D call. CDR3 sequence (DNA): TGTGCCAGCAGTCCCGACCTAACGGGGAATCAGCCCCAGCATTTT. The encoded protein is CASSPDLTGNQPQHF.